The T cell receptor (beta chain) under discussion was sequenced for a study of T-cell memory formation after mild COVID-19. Notes on the study in general: Contracting CD4+ clones were located mainly in CM and EM, and CD8+ clones in EMRA.

About this clonotype: Its cognate antigen is unknown.

After removal of 1 base from V and 2 bases from J, the junction contained 4 bases not matched to a gene. The CDR3 spans 15 residues. The germline CDR1 and CDR2 sequences are SGHDN and FVKESK. cDNA libraries for TCR alpha and TCR beta, carrying sample barcodes and UMIs, came from 5'RACE with constant-segment primers. TCRdb ran MiXCR on the 5' RACE reads and lists one entry per CDR3 protein. The sample holds approximately 180,000 distinct CDR3 sequences, more than 15% seen once. The TCR sequence derives from an adult woman who had mild COVID-19 (a few samples of this study predate the infection). Cell type and time point are not known. What was sequenced was PBMCs or a T cell subset sorted from them (not recorded which). The V gene is TRBV14, the J gene TRBJ1-2, with 7 bases aligning to TRBD1. CDR3 bases: TGTGCCAGCAGCCAAGGCCGGGACAGAAACTATGGCTACACCTTC. It is translated as CASSQGRDRNYGYTF.